Below, 13 T cell receptor beta chains from the same sample are listed, as sequenced in a study of graft-versus-host responses after intestinal transplantation. Clones were read by immunoSEQ multiplex PCR, and TCRdb kept only the in-frame ones, dropping some. The sample holds 100,000 to 130,000 clones, 87% seen once. The antigens for these receptors are not known. The sample in question was unstimulated CD4+ T cells sorted from spleen or lymph node cells, obtained before transplant. The receptors shown here come from a human donor who was the organ donor for an intestinal transplant.

The V gene is TRBV5-4, the J gene TRBJ1-2; D remains unclear. The CDR3 consists of 14 residues. Trimming shortened V by 2 bases and J by 12 bases, and 20 bases separated the two germline ends. Germline assignment: CDR1 SGHNT and CDR2 YYREEE (reference sequence). Written as DNA, the CDR3 is TGTGCCAGCAGCTTTAGTTACTCGGCAGCCCCAAACACCTTC. Residues: CASSFSYSAAPNTF. Full variable domain (remainder filled in from reference TRBV5-4 and TRBJ1-2): ETGVTQSPTHLIKTRGQQVTLRCSSQSGHNTVSWYQQALGQGPQFIFQYYREEENGRGNFPPRFSGLQFPNYSSELNVNALELDDSALYLCASSFSYSAAPNTFGSGTRLTVV.

V and J are TRBV7-2 and TRBJ2-1; 8 positions agree with TRBD2. The CDR3 is 14 residues long. Losses at the gene ends were 7 bases for V and 0 bases for J; bases not matched to a gene: 2. Germline-derived CDR1 and CDR2 are SGHTA and FQGNSA. DNA for the CDR3: TGTGCCAGCATCCGGGGGGGCTCCTACAATGAGCAGTTCTTC. Encoded protein: CASIRGGSYNEQFF.

The chain couples TRBV9 to TRBJ2-5, with TRBD2 identical over 12 bases. CDR1 and CDR2 (germline): SGDLS, YYNGEE. The CDR3 totals 17 residues. With V trimmed by 0 bases and J by 5 bases, 8 bases remained unmatched. The CDR3 DNA sequence: TGTGCCAGCAGCGTAGCTACTAGCGGGGGGATTGGGGAGACCCAGTACTTC. It is translated as CASSVATSGGIGETQYF.

The V and J genes are TRBV15 and TRBJ1-2; no firm D call. The length of the CDR3 is 15 residues. The V gene's germline CDR1 is LNHNV and CDR2 YYDKDF (reference sequence). The V gene lost 1 base and the J gene lost 3 bases, with 12 bases spanning the gap. The CDR3 protein is CATSRVDLRDYGYTF. The CDR3 bases are TGTGCCACCAGCAGAGTGGACTTGCGGGACTATGGCTACACCTTC.

This clone has only a few counts. The chain recombines TRBV6-6 with TRBJ1-1, with D unclear. The ends were cut back, 5 bases at V and 5 bases at J, with 15 bases in the middle. Germline assignment: CDR1 MNHNY and CDR2 SVGAGI (reference sequence). This CDR3 is 14 amino acids long. CDR3 region: CASSLFTLGTEAFF. The CDR3 DNA reads TGTGCCAGCAGTCTATTCACGTTGGGGACTGAAGCTTTCTTT.

This clone was seen only once. The chain has TRBV5-1 and TRBJ2-5; a weak D match, TRBD2 (5 bases). Trimming took 0 bases from V and 4 from J, leaving 10 bases between them. CDR3 size: 14 residues. Germline loops: CDR1 SGHRS, CDR2 YFSETQ. The CDR3 DNA sequence: TGCGCCAGCAGCTTGGGGTATCGGGGAGAGACCCAGTACTTC. Translation gives CASSLGYRGETQYF.

V gene TRBV6-1 combines with J gene TRBJ2-3; TRBD1 is a possible D gene (5 bases). Germline CDR1 is MNHNS and CDR2 is SASEGT. The CDR3 extends over 13 amino acids. The germline V and J ends were trimmed by 6 bases and 3 bases, with 10 bases remaining between them. CDR3 amino acids: CASRSDSTDTQYF. The CDR3 region has the DNA TGTGCCAGCAGGAGCGACAGTACAGATACGCAGTATTTT.

The chain uses TRBV29-1 and TRBJ1-4, with a tentative D call TRBD1 (5 bases). Trimming took 7 bases from V and 10 from J, leaving 16 bases between them. The CDR3 length is 12 residues. CDR1 and CDR2 from the germline V gene are SQVTM and ANQGSEA. CDR3 loop: CSASNGDGKLFF. The CDR3 DNA reads TGCAGCGCTTCTAACGGGGACGGAAAACTGTTTTTT.

The rearrangement joins TRBV18 to TRBJ2-5; 9 bases are shared with TRBD1. Germline CDR1 is KGHSH and CDR2 is LQKENI. V dropped 6 bases and J dropped 5; count of bases not matched to a gene: 4. The CDR3 extends over 13 amino acids. CDR3 sequence: CASSNGQGETQYF. In DNA, the CDR3 is TGTGCCAGCTCTAACGGACAGGGGGAGACCCAGTACTTC. The variable domain in full, completed from reference TRBV18 and TRBJ2-5, reads NAGVMQNPRHLVRRRGQEARLRCSPMKGHSHVYWYRQLPEEGLKFMVYLQKENIIDESGMPKERFSAEFPKEGPSILRIQQVVRGDSAAYFCASSNGQGETQYFGPGTRLLVL.

The chain couples TRBV23-1 to TRBJ1-5; TRBD1 is a possible D gene (5 bases). Being an ORF, TRBV23-1 has a function that is uncertain. The CDR3 has 18 residues. V was trimmed by 0 bases and J by 2 bases, leaving 17 bases between them. The CDR3 sequence: CASSQSFGDRYGNQPQHF. CDR3 DNA sequence: TGCGCCAGCAGTCAATCGTTCGGGGACCGTTATGGCAATCAGCCCCAGCATTTT.

The chain is built from TRBV19 and TRBJ2-3; unclear D gene. Germline V gene data show CDR1 as LNHDA and CDR2 as SQIVND (reference sequence). The CDR3 runs to 16 residues. V was trimmed by 4 bases and J by 3 bases, leaving 17 bases between them. The CDR3 loop is CASSNGQDGPTDTQYF. The CDR3 coding sequence is TGTGCCAGTAGTAATGGCCAGGATGGACCTACAGATACGCAGTATTTT.

This clone was counted only a few times. The genes are TRBV4-1 and TRBJ1-4; D might be TRBD1 (5 bases). This CDR3 is 16 amino acids long. Germline CDR1 MGHRA, CDR2 YSYEKL. The ends were cut back, 1 base at V and 8 bases at J, with 17 bases in the middle. CDR3 coding DNA: TGCGCCAGCAGCCAAGGAGCGAAGGGACCGCGAGAAAAACTGTTTTTT. Translated: CASSQGAKGPREKLFF.

This chain links TRBV7-9 with TRBJ1-3; D possibly corresponds to TRBD1 (6 bases). Trimming left V 2 bases short and J 4 bases short, with 18 bases between. This CDR3 has 17 residues. In germline, CDR1 is SEHNR, CDR2 FQNEAQ (reference sequence). The CDR3 protein is CASSLTPGGALGNTIYF. The CDR3 DNA reads TGTGCCAGCAGCTTAACCCCGGGGGGGGCGCTGGGAAACACCATATATTTT.